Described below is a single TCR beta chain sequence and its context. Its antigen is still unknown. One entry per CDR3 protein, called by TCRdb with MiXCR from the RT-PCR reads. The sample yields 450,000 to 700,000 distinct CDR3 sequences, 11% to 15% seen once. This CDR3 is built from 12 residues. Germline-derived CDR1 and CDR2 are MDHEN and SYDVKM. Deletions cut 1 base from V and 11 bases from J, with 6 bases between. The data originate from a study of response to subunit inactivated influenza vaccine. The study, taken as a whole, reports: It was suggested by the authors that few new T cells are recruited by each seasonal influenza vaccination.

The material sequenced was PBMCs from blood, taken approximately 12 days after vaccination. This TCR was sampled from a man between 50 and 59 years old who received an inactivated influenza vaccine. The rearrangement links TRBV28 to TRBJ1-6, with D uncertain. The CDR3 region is CASSLSPPPLHF. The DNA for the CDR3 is TGTGCCAGCAGTTTATCACCTCCACCCCTCCACTTT.